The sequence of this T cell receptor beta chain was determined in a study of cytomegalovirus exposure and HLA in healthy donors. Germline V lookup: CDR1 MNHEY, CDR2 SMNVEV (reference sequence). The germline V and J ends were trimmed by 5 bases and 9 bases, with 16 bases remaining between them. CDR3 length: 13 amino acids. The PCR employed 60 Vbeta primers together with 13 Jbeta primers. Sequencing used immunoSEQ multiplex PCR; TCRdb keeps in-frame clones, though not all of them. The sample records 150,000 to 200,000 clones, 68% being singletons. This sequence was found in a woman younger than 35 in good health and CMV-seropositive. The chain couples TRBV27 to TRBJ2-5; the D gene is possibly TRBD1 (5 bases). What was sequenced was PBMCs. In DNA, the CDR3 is TGTGCCAGCAGTCTCCTGGTCCAGGGCGCCCAGTACTTC. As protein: CASSLLVQGAQYF.